This entry concerns a single TCR beta chain. It has no known antigen specificity. Base qualities are missing; no much larger clone stands one base away. CDR3 length: 18 amino acids, cysteine to valine. Left in the record is the CDR3 DNA by itself, 54 bases read in frame from the first base. This sample stems from a study of control samples from healthy donors and cancer patients (dated by TCRdb to 2020 to 2021). Receptor amplification or capture employed the immunoSEQ multiplex PCR assay. In its TCRdb copy, this immuneACCESS table keeps in-frame sequences only and misses some clones. Where compared with another copy, unresolved V genes explain less than half of these, and the others have no known cause. In all, the sample holds 100,000 or so clones, and around 89% of those were seen once. The top ten constitute approximately 8.3% of the sample.

The sequence derives from a man aged 25-45 years in good health. This receptor chain uses TRBV21-1 and TRBJ2-7; TRBD1, the table's D call, was not compared with the DNA. TRBV21-1 is a documented pseudogene. The sequencing input was blood. The base sequence is TGTGCCAGCAGCAAGCTAGAACAGGGAAATCTGCCCGTCTACGAGCAGTACGTC. The encoded protein is CASSKLEQGNLPVYEQYV.